The following is a T cell receptor beta chain sequence with its context. Its target is unknown. V was shortened by 2 bases and J by 2 bases, with 9 bases between the two germline ends. From germline, CDR1 is KGHSH and CDR2 LQKENI. This CDR3 comprises 14 residues. This record belongs to a study of response to subunit inactivated influenza vaccine. Study-wide results and caveats: The authors offered the suggestion that each seasonal influenza vaccination recruits few new T cells.

Each CDR3 protein gets one entry after TCRdb re-called the RT-PCR reads with MiXCR. The sample consists of hundreds of thousands of distinct CDR3 sequences, less than 8% of them appearing once. The sequence derives from a man aged 50 to 69 who received an inactivated influenza vaccine. This chain connects TRBV18 to TRBJ2-5; weak D call: TRBD2 (6 bases). The source was PBMCs from blood, collected less than 30 months after vaccination. CDR3 DNA sequence: TGTGCCAGCTCACCATCCCGGGGGCAAGAGACCCAGTACTTC. This translates into CASSPSRGQETQYF.